This is a list of T cell receptor beta chains from one sample in a study of spatial heterogeneity in lung cancer. TCRdb re-called the 5' RACE reads with MiXCR, one entry per CDR3 protein. The sample lists under 30,000 distinct CDR3 sequences, roughly 5.6% occurring once. The sample consisted of PBMCs, taken at follow-up. These receptors came from a male donor with early-stage non-small cell lung cancer. Each CDR3 is given with its conserved first and last residue. The order of the fields is clone size, D gene, V gene, J gene, CDR3 DNA, CDR3 protein. The D gene is left open where the match is weak. Clone size is stated in some rows and not others, as once, few, many or a class when expanded.

size: many
D: TRBD1
V: TRBV2
J: TRBJ2-1
DNA: TGTGCCAGCGTGCCGGGACAGGGGGCTTACAATGAGCAGTTCTTC
CDR3: CASVPGQGAYNEQFF

size: few
D: NA
V: TRBV27
J: TRBJ2-3
DNA: TGTGCCAGCGGCCTCTGGGATACGCAGTATTTT
CDR3: CASGLWDTQYF

size: many
D: NA
V: TRBV29-1
J: TRBJ2-2
DNA: TGCAGCGTTGCTTGGGGAGGGAACACCGGGGAGCTGTTTTTT
CDR3: CSVAWGGNTGELFF

size: few
D: NA
V: TRBV20-1
J: TRBJ1-2
DNA: TGCAGTGCTAGCCCCCCACGAGGTCCCCATGGCTACACCTTC
CDR3: CSASPPRGPHGYTF

size: medium-sized
D: NA
V: TRBV20-1
J: TRBJ1-1
DNA: TGCAGTGCTAGAGATTTCGCGACAGGCGGCACTGAAGCTTTCTTT
CDR3: CSARDFATGGTEAFF

size: many
D: NA
V: TRBV10-3
J: TRBJ2-1
DNA: TGTGCCATCAGCTTTTCGGACGTCTACAATGAGCAGTTCTTC
CDR3: CAISFSDVYNEQFF

size: many
D: NA
V: TRBV5-1
J: TRBJ1-5
DNA: TGCGCCAGCAGCTTGGCGGGGGATAGTTCTCAGCCCCAGCATTTT
CDR3: CASSLAGDSSQPQHF

size: many
D: NA
V: TRBV11-1
J: TRBJ1-5
DNA: TGTGCCAGCAGTCGACAGATTAATCAGCCCCAGCATTTT
CDR3: CASSRQINQPQHF

size: many
D: TRBD1
V: TRBV29-1
J: TRBJ1-1
DNA: TGCAGCGTTCTCGGACAGGGGGGTGTAGGAACTGAAGCTTTCTTT
CDR3: CSVLGQGGVGTEAFF

size: NA
D: TRBD1
V: TRBV7-6
J: TRBJ2-7
DNA: TGTGCCAGCAGCCCGAGACAGGGGGGTATCAACGAGCAGTACTTC
CDR3: CASSPRQGGINEQYF

size: NA
D: NA
V: TRBV5-1
J: TRBJ2-3
DNA: TGCGCCAGCACGAGAGATAGCGGCACAGATACGCAGTATTTT
CDR3: CASTRDSGTDTQYF

size: NA
D: TRBD1
V: TRBV20-1
J: TRBJ2-2
DNA: TGCAGTGCCCCTACACAGGGGCGATTCACCGGGGAGCCGTTTTTT
CDR3: CSAPTQGRFTGEPFF

size: many
D: NA
V: TRBV20-1
J: TRBJ1-2
DNA: TGCAGTGCCGAACCCCTCGGCCGGCCGGTTGGCTACACCTTC
CDR3: CSAEPLGRPVGYTF

size: medium-sized
D: NA
V: TRBV20-1
J: TRBJ1-5
DNA: TGCAGTGCTAGAAGGACCGAGGTTAGCAATCAGCCCCAGCATTTT
CDR3: CSARRTEVSNQPQHF

size: NA
D: NA
V: TRBV7-9
J: TRBJ2-2
DNA: TGTGCCAGCAGCTTAGTGGGGAGCACCGGGGAGCTGTTTTTT
CDR3: CASSLVGSTGELFF

size: few
D: NA
V: TRBV3-1
J: TRBJ2-7
DNA: TGTGCCAGCAGCCAAGAAGGACTCTACGAGCAGTACTTC
CDR3: CASSQEGLYEQYF

size: few
D: TRBD1
V: TRBV11-2
J: TRBJ2-5
DNA: TGTGCCAGCAGCTTCCGGGACAGGGGCCCCCAAGAGACCCAGTACTTC
CDR3: CASSFRDRGPQETQYF

size: NA
D: NA
V: TRBV4-3
J: TRBJ1-1
DNA: TGCGCCAGCAGTTACACAGGGCCTGGGACTGAAGCTTTCTTT
CDR3: CASSYTGPGTEAFF

size: many
D: TRBD2
V: TRBV3-1
J: TRBJ2-3
DNA: TGTGCCAGCAGCCACTCAGCGGGGTACACAGATACGCAGTATTTT
CDR3: CASSHSAGYTDTQYF

size: NA
D: NA
V: TRBV5-5
J: TRBJ1-1
DNA: TGTGCCAGCAGCTTGTCCCCGGGGATGAACACTGAAGCTTTCTTT
CDR3: CASSLSPGMNTEAFF